This TCR beta chain comes out of a study of blood T cells in healthy people across ages (dated by TCRdb to between 2015 and 2017). Looking at the study overall: Template switching captured roughly one uniquely barcoded TCR beta cDNA molecule per two T cells in model experiments. Using deep sequencing normalized with unique cDNA molecular identifiers, the study measured how TCR beta repertoire diversity changes with age. The donors were divided into four age groups: young (average around 16 years), middle-aged (about 41), aged (approximately 64) and long-lived (82). To avoid experimental bias, donors of different ages were randomly spread across the sequencing lanes. For two donors (one aged 18 to 30 and one aged 80 or older), the study analyzed two additional independent replicas of 1 million unique cDNA reads from the same blood draw. Overall study results and their limits: Compared with the aged group, the long-lived group had more naive CD4+ T cells, fewer expanded clones and increased TCR diversity, suggesting age selection. Total diversity estimates from one million sequenced T cells were considered lower bounds and underestimates. As age increased, observed TCR beta diversity per million T cells dropped in a roughly linear way, and a significant reduction was already evident by age 40. There was a strong correlation between observed TCR beta diversity and the percentage of naive T cells measured by flow cytometry. Bulk unsorted PBMC profiling prevented conclusive comparison of naive and antigen-experienced compartments. Because donor CMV infection status was unknown, age-related changes in expanded clonotypes were potentially confounded.

Receptor amplification or capture employed 5' RACE. The second PCR ran for about 6 to 12 cycles and used a J-beta primer mix along with a sample-barcoded 5' primer. A unique molecular identifier was introduced onto each TCR beta cDNA molecule by a template-switch 5' adaptor carrying 12 random nucleotides. Each sample yielded at least 3 million CDR3-containing paired-end reads. First-strand cDNA synthesis was performed from all RNA using the Mint cDNA synthesis kit, with priming by a TRBC-specific oligonucleotide. All cDNA was treated with uracil-DNA glycosylase and then went through a first 18-cycle PCR with the universal primers M1SS and BC2_uni_R. As for the authors' bioinformatics: For normalization, 1 million high-quality reads, each with a distinct molecular identifier, were randomly selected from each sample. Reads sharing molecular identifiers were discarded rather than binned into consensus sequences. MiTCR, set to a Q25 quality threshold and the strictest error-elimination algorithm, was used for CDR3 identification, clonotype clustering and error correction. Lower-bound total TCR beta diversity was estimated with a nonparametric unseen species model using Euler transformation. Using fastp at Q25 and MiXCR, TCRdb reprocessed the public reads and kept productive beta chains. Each entry merges the rows of one CDR3 protein and shows their most common DNA and genes. These V and J calls derive from TCRdb rather than the authors' analysis. For this sample the table gives 1,800,000 or so distinct CDR3 sequences, of which roughly two fifths were detected only once. Jointly, the top ten make up 23% of the sample.

A note on this clonotype: Which antigen it targets is not known. Per-nucleotide qualities are absent, and no much larger clonotype sits a single base away.

The roughly 38 donors, aged roughly 6 to 100 years, were systemically healthy Caucasian individuals from Russia. About 10 milliliters of peripheral blood were collected from each donor into EDTA-treated Vacutainer tubes. Ficoll-Paque density-gradient centrifugation was used to isolate PBMCs, with at least 6.5 million obtained per sample. Trizol reagent was used to extract total RNA from PBMCs, with at least 5.5 micrograms per sample. Naive CD45RAhigh/CD27high T cell percentages were measured by flow cytometry on a PBMC aliquot from every donor. The clonotype comes from a human donor in good health. Sample: blood.

In nucleotide form, the sequence is TGTGCCACCAGCAGCCTCCGGACTGAAGCTTTCTTT. Translated, this is CATSSLRTEAFF. Recombination joined TRBV15 with TRBJ1-1; the D gene remains uncertain. The CDR3, cysteine through phenylalanine, is 12 amino acids long. The entry retains the CDR3 DNA only, 36 bases that are in frame from base 1. V drops 3 bases and J drops 5 bases, leaving 7 bases in between. Based on the germline V gene (reference sequence), the CDR1 and CDR2 sequences are LNHNV and YYDKDF.